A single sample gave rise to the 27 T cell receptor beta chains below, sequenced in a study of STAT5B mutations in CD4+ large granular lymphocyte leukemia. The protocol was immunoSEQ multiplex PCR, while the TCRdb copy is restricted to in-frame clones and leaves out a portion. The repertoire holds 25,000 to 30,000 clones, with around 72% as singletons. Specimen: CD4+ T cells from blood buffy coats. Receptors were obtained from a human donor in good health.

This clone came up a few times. The CDR3 protein is CASSDLGGLAFF. The DNA for the CDR3 is TGTGCCAGCAGCGACCTAGGGGGTCTAGCTTTCTTT. This chain uses TRBV7-9 with TRBJ1-1, with D maybe TRBD1 (6 bases). Looked up from germline, CDR1 is SEHNR and CDR2 is FQNEAQ (reference sequence). Deletions cut 5 bases from V and 10 bases from J, with 14 bases between. CDR3 length: 12 amino acids.

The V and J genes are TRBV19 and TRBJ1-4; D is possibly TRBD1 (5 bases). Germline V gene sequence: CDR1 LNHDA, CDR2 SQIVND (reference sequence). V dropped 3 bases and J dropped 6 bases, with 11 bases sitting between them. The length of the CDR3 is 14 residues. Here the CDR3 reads CASSMAGGDEKLFF. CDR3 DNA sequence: TGTGCCAGTAGTATGGCCGGGGGGGATGAAAAACTGTTTTTT.

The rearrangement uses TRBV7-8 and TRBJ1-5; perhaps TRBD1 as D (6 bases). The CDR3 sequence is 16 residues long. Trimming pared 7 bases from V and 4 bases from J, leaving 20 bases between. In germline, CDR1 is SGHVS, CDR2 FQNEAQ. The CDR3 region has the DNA TGTGCCAGCACGCAGGGGCACCCAGAGGGGAATCAGCCCCAGCATTTT. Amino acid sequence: CASTQGHPEGNQPQHF.

The CDR3 DNA follows: TGTGCCAGCAGCCAAGGGGCTGGGGGGTTGGACAATGAGCAGTTCTTC. Translated, it gives CASSQGAGGLDNEQFF. The chain is built from TRBV7-8 and TRBJ2-1; a weak D match, TRBD2 (6 bases). The CDR3 is made up of 16 amino acids. From germline, CDR1 is SGHVS and CDR2 FQNEAQ. The germline V and J ends were trimmed by 5 bases and 5 bases, with 19 bases remaining between them. The full variable domain, with the rest looked up from reference TRBV7-8 and TRBJ2-1, is GAGVSQSPRYKVAKRGQDVALRCDPISGHVSLFWYQQALGQGPEFLTYFQNEAQLDKSGLPSDRFFAERPEGSVSTLKIQRTQQEDSAVYLCASSQGAGGLDNEQFFGPGTRLTVL.

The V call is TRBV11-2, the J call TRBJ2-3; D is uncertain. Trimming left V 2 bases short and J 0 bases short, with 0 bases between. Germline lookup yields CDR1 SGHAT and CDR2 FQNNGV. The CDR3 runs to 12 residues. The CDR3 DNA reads TGTGCCAGCAGCTTAAGCACAGATACGCAGTATTTT. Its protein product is CASSLSTDTQYF.

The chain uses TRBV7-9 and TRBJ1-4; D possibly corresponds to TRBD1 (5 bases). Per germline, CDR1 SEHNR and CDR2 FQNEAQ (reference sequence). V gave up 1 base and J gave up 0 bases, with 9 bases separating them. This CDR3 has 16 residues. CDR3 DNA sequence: TGTGCCAGCAGCTTAGTTTCAGGGACAACTAATGAAAAACTGTTTTTT. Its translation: CASSLVSGTTNEKLFF.

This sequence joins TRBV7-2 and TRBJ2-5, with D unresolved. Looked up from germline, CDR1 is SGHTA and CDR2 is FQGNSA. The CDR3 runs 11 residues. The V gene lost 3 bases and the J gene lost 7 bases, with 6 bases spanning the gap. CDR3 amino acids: CASSFLGTQYF. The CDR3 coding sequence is TGTGCCAGCAGCTTCCTGGGGACCCAGTACTTC.

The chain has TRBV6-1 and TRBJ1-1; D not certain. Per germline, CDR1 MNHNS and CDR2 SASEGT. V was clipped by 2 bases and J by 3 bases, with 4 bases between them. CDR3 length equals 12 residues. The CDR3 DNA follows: TGTGCCAGCAGTGAACAGGACACTGAAGCTTTCTTT. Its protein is CASSEQDTEAFF.

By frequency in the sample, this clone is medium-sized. CDR3 sequence (DNA): TGTGCCAGCAGCACTCAACATCTCCAGCATTTT. Protein: CASSTQHLQHF. The chain employs TRBV28 and TRBJ1-5; unclear D gene. The CDR3 runs 11 residues. CDR1 is MDHEN and CDR2 is SYDVKM in the germline V gene. Between the trimmed V and J ends, which lost 6 bases and 12 bases, there was a span of 12 bases. The full variable domain, with the rest looked up from reference TRBV28 and TRBJ1-5, is DVKVTQSSRYLVKRTGEKVFLECVQDMDHENMFWYRQDPGLGLRLIYFSYDVKMKEKGDIPEGYSVSREKKERFSLILESASTNQTSMYLCASSTQHLQHFGDGTRLSIL.

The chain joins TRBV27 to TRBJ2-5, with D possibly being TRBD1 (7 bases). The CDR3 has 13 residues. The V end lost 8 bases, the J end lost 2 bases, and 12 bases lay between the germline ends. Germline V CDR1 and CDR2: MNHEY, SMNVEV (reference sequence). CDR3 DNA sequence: TGTGCCAGCTGGGGGGACAGTCAAGAGACCCAGTACTTC. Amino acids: CASWGDSQETQYF.

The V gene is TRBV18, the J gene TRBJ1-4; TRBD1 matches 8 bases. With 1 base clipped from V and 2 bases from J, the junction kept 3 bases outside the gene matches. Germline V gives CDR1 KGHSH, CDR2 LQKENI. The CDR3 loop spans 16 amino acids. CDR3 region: CASSPQDRDTNEKLFF. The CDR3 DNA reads TGTGCCAGCTCACCACAGGACAGGGACACTAATGAAAAACTGTTTTTT.

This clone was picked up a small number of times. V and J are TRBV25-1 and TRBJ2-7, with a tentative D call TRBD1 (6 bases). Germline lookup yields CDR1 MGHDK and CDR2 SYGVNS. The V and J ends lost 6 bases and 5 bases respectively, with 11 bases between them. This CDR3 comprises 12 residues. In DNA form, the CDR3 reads TGTGCCAGCAGCCAAACAGGGAACGAGCAGTACTTC. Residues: CASSQTGNEQYF.

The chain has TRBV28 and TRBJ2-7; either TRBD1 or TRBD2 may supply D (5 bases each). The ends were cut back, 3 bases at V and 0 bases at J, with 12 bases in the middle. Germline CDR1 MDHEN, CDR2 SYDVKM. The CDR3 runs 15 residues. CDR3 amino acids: CASSLGTDSSYEQYF. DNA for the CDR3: TGTGCCAGCAGTTTGGGGACGGATAGCTCCTACGAGCAGTACTTC.

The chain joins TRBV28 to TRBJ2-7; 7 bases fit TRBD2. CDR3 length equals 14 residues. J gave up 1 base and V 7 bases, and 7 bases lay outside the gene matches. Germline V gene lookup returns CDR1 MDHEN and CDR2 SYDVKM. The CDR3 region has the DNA TGTGCCAGCAACACGGGGGGTGGGTCCTACGAGCAGTACTTC. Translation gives CASNTGGGSYEQYF.

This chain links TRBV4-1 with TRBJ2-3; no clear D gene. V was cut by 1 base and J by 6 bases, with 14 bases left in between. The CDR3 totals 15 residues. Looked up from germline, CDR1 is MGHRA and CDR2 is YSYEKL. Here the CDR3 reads CASSQVQSSSDTQYF. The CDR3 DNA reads TGCGCCAGCAGCCAAGTCCAAAGTTCGTCGGATACGCAGTATTTT.

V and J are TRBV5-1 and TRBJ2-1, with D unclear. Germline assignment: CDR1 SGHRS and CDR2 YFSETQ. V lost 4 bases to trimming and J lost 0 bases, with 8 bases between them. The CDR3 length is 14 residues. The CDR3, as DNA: TGCGCCAGCAGCCCCGCGAGCTCCTACAATGAGCAGTTCTTC. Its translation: CASSPASSYNEQFF.

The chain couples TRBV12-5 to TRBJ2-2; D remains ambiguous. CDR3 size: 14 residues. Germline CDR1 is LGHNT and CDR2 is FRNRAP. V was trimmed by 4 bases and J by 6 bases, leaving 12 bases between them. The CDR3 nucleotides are TGTGCTAGTGGTTCCTACCCCACACCCGGGGAGCTGTTTTTT. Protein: CASGSYPTPGELFF.

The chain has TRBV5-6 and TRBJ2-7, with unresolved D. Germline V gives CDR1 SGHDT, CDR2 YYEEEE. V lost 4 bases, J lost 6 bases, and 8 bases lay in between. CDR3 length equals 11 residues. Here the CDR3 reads CASSGPGEQYF. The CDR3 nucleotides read TGTGCCAGCAGCGGACCCGGCGAGCAGTACTTC. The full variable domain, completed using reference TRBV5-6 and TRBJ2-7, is DAGVTQSPTHLIKTRGQQVTLRCSPKSGHDTVSWYQQALGQGPQFIFQYYEEEERQRGNFPDRFSGHQFPNYSSELNVNALLLGDSALYLCASSGPGEQYFGPGTRLTVT.

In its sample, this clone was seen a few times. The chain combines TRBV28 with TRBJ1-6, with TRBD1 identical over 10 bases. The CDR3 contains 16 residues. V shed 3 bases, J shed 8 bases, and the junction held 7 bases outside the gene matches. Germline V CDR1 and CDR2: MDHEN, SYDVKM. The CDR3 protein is CASSLDRGRIYSPLHF. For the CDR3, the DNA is TGTGCCAGCAGTTTGGACAGGGGGAGGATCTATTCACCCCTCCACTTT.

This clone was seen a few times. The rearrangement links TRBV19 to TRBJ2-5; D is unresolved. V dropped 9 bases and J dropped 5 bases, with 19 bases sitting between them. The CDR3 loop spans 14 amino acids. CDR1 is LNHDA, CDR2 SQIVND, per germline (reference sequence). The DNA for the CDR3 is TGTGCCAGCAGACACACCAGCGAGACGGAGACCCAGTACTTC. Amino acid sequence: CASRHTSETETQYF.

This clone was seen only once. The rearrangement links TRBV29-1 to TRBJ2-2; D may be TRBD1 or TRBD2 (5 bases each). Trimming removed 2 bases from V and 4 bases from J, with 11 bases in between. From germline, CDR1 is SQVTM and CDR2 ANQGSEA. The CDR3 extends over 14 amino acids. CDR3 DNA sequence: TGCAGCGTTGAACAGGGACGGGGCACCGGGGAGCTGTTTTTT. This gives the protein CSVEQGRGTGELFF.

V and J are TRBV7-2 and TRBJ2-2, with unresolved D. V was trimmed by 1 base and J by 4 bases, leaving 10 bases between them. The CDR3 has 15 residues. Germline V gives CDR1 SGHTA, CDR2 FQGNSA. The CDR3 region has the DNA TGTGCCAGCAGCTTAGTAAGGGTGGGCACCGGGGAGCTGTTTTTT. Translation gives CASSLVRVGTGELFF.

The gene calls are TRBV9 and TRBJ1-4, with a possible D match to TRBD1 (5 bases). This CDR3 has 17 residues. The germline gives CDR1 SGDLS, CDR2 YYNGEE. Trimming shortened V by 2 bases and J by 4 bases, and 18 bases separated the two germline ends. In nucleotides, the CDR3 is TGTGCCAGCAGCGTTGGGCCCCGACCGGGGGATAATGAAAAACTGTTTTTT. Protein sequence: CASSVGPRPGDNEKLFF.

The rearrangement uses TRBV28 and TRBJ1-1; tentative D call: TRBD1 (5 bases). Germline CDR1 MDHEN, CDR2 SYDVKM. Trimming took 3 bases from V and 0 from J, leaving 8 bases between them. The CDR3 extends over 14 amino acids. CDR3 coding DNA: TGTGCCAGCAGTTTTGGGGCCGTGAACACTGAAGCTTTCTTT. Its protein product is CASSFGAVNTEAFF.

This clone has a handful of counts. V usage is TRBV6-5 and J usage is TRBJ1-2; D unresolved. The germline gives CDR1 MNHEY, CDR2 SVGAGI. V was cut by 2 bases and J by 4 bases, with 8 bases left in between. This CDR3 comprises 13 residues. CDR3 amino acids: CASSYGVSYGYTF. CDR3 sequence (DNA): TGTGCCAGCAGTTACGGGGTCAGCTATGGCTACACCTTC.

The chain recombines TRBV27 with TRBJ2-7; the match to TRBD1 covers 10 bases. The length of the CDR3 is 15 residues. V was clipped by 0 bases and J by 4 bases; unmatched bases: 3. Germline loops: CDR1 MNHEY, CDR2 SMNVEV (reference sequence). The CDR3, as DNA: TGTGCCAGCAGTTTATCCCCGGGACAGGGGTACGAGCAGTACTTC. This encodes CASSLSPGQGYEQYF.

CDR3 loop: CASSPGRGALDEQFF. The CDR3 region has the DNA TGTGCCAGCTCACCTGGGCGGGGGGCCCTCGATGAGCAGTTCTTC. The chain carries TRBV18 and TRBJ2-1, with 8 bases fitting TRBD2. With V trimmed by 3 bases and J by 8 bases, 9 bases remained unmatched. Looked up from germline, CDR1 is KGHSH and CDR2 is LQKENI. CDR3 size: 15 residues.